The next 5 T cell receptor beta chains were all read from a single sample in a study of shared clonotypes between healthy human individuals. CD8 cells regarded as naive lacked CD45RO, were positively chosen for CCR7, and omitted terminally differentiated effector memory CD45RA+ cells. The protocol was immunoSEQ multiplex PCR, while the TCRdb copy is restricted to in-frame clones and leaves out a portion. The sample has about 2.1 million clones, 80% to 95% seen once; the top ten hold more than 1.5%. Sequenced input: naive CD8+ T cells from PBMCs. These receptors were obtained from a man aged 18 to 29 in good health. Some clones in this sample may be carry-over from other donors' samples.

V is TRBV14 and J is TRBJ2-7; possibly TRBD2 for D (5 bases). The V end was cut by 5 bases, the J end by 0 bases, with 8 bases between. The CDR3 has 13 amino acids. From germline, CDR1 is SGHDN and CDR2 FVKESK. CDR3 region: CASSGRDSYEQYF. The DNA of the CDR3 is TGTGCCAGCAGCGGTCGGGACTCCTACGAGCAGTACTTC.

This clone was seen just once. The J gene is TRBJ2-7, the V gene TRBV10-2; D gene unclear. V was trimmed by 0 bases and J by 4 bases, leaving 13 bases between them. The CDR3 contains 15 residues. Germline values: CDR1 WSHSY, CDR2 SAAADI. CDR3 in DNA: TGCGCCAGCAGTGAGTCTGCCCTGGAGCAATACGAGCAGTACTTC. Its translation: CASSESALEQYEQYF.

With respect to this clone: This sample includes further DNA sequences coding for the same CDR3. The gene calls are TRBV6-5 and TRBJ1-1; maybe TRBD1 (5 bases). CDR1 is MNHEY and CDR2 is SVGAGI in the germline V gene. Deletions cut 6 bases from V and 5 bases from J, with 13 bases between. This CDR3 has 13 residues. CDR3 DNA sequence: TGTGCCAGCAGCTACGGACGGGGGACTGAAGCTTTCTTT. Translation: CASSYGRGTEAFF.

This clone has more than one count but fewer than ten. Other DNA sequences within the sample encode an identical CDR3. V gene TRBV7-9 combines with J gene TRBJ1-1; D not resolved. V was clipped by 1 base and J by 2 bases, with 8 bases between them. The CDR3 has 14 amino acids. From germline, CDR1 is SEHNR and CDR2 FQNEAQ (reference sequence). CDR3 sequence reads: CASSLGTSNTEAFF. CDR3 DNA: TGTGCCAGCAGCTTAGGGACGTCAAACACTGAAGCTTTCTTT.

V usage is TRBV4-2 and J usage is TRBJ2-1, with 12 bases fitting TRBD2. The J segment lost 8 bases and the V segment lost 0 bases, leaving 11 bases of the junction unmatched. The germline V gene has CDR1 LGHNA and CDR2 YNFKEQ. This CDR3 is built from 18 residues. The CDR3 sequence: CASSQDPSTSGRWDEQFF. The DNA of the CDR3 is TGTGCCAGCAGCCAAGATCCTTCGACTAGCGGGAGATGGGATGAGCAGTTCTTC.